The 22 T cell receptor beta chains presented below share a single source sample, sequenced in a study of shared clonotypes between healthy human individuals. Sequencing used immunoSEQ multiplex PCR; TCRdb keeps in-frame clones, though not all of them. The table has fewer than 1.8 million clones, approximately 98.5% seen once. What was sequenced was naive CD4+ T cells sorted from blood. Documented subset: CD45RA+ positively selected. The receptors come from a man younger than 40 in good health.

As regards this clone: The sample carries other DNA sequences with the same CDR3. This chain connects TRBV7-2 to TRBJ1-5; D uncertain. The V end was cut by 5 bases, the J end by 4 bases, with 6 bases between. Germline CDR1 reads SGHTA; CDR2 reads FQGNSA. The CDR3 contains 12 residues. The CDR3 sequence is CASSPYNQPQHF. The CDR3 DNA reads as TGTGCCAGCAGCCCTTATAATCAGCCCCAGCATTTT.

Comments on this clone: In the same sample, other DNA sequences code for this CDR3. The chain is built from TRBV18 and TRBJ2-1; D might be TRBD2 (5 bases). There are 14 residues in the CDR3. Trimming pared 3 bases from V and 0 bases from J, leaving 6 bases between. Germline V gives CDR1 KGHSH, CDR2 LQKENI. CDR3 region: CASSPTNSYNEQFF. Written as DNA, the CDR3 is TGTGCCAGCTCACCGACTAACTCCTACAATGAGCAGTTCTTC.

CDR3 residues: CASSSDSGEQFF. The CDR3 DNA sequence: TGCGCCAGCAGCTCTGATAGCGGTGAGCAGTTCTTC. The V and J genes are TRBV5-1 and TRBJ2-1; TRBD2 might be the D (6 bases). CDR3 length: 12 residues. Trimming stripped 3 bases from V and 9 bases from J, with 10 bases between. CDR1 is SGHRS, CDR2 YFSETQ, per germline.

The chain joins TRBV7-9 to TRBJ1-1, with TRBD1 matching over 10 bases. J gave up 6 bases and V 3 bases, and 10 bases lay outside the gene matches. The germline V gene encodes CDR1 SEHNR and CDR2 FQNEAQ (reference sequence). The CDR3 runs to 16 residues. The CDR3 region is CASSFVRGQGFSEAFF. The CDR3 DNA sequence: TGTGCCAGCAGCTTCGTCCGGGGACAGGGGTTCTCTGAAGCTTTCTTT.

The chain joins TRBV18 to TRBJ2-1, with D possibly being TRBD2 (5 bases). The CDR3 covers 17 residues. Germline CDR1 reads KGHSH; CDR2 reads LQKENI. V dropped 4 bases and J dropped 10 bases, with 26 bases sitting between them. The CDR3 loop reads CASSRPPASPISEEQFF. As DNA, the CDR3 is TGTGCCAGCTCACGGCCCCCCGCTAGCCCCATTTCCGAGGAGCAGTTCTTC. The full variable domain, completed using reference TRBV18 and TRBJ2-1, is NAGVMQNPRHLVRRRGQEARLRCSPMKGHSHVYWYRQLPEEGLKFMVYLQKENIIDESGMPKERFSAEFPKEGPSILRIQQVVRGDSAAYFCASSRPPASPISEEQFFGPGTRLTVL.

The chain has TRBV12-2 and TRBJ2-1; no DNA check was done on the table's D call, TRBD2. TRBV12-2 has pseudogene status. This CDR3 has 15 residues. CDR3 nucleotide sequence: TGTGCAAGTCACCTCGGACTAGCGGGAGAAAATGAGCAGTTCTTC. Translated: CASHLGLAGENEQFF.

V usage is TRBV4-1 and J usage is TRBJ2-7, with TRBD1 matching 9 bases. This CDR3 has 17 amino acids. V gave up 1 base and J gave up 4 bases; unmatched junction bases: 11. CDR1 and CDR2 (germline): MGHRA, YSYEKL. The CDR3 sequence: CASSQVGLSGQGYEQYF. DNA for the CDR3: TGCGCCAGCAGCCAAGTGGGTCTCTCCGGACAGGGGTACGAGCAGTACTTC.

A word on this clone: The same CDR3 also results from other DNA sequences found in this sample. The chain recombines TRBV6-5 with TRBJ1-1; D is possibly TRBD1 (6 bases). Per the germline V gene, CDR1 is MNHEY and CDR2 is SVGAGI. V lost 0 bases to trimming and J lost 1 base, with 9 bases between them. The CDR3 has 15 residues. The CDR3 DNA sequence: TGTGCCAGCAGTTACTCGACAGGCCGGAACACTGAAGCTTTCTTT. Translation gives CASSYSTGRNTEAFF.

The chain joins TRBV9 to TRBJ2-1; maybe TRBD1 (5 bases). The V end lost 4 bases, the J end lost 6 bases, and 14 bases lay between the germline ends. The CDR3 extends over 14 amino acids. CDR1 is SGDLS, CDR2 YYNGEE, per germline. The CDR3 reads CASSTGQALNEQFF. CDR3 in DNA: TGTGCCAGCAGCACCGGACAAGCTCTCAATGAGCAGTTCTTC.

The chain carries TRBV6-1 and TRBJ1-4; TRBD1 matches 8 bases. With 4 bases clipped from V and 0 bases from J, the junction kept 13 bases outside the gene matches. Germline loops: CDR1 MNHNS, CDR2 SASEGT. The CDR3 totals 19 residues. The CDR3 DNA sequence: TGTGCCAGCAGTGGACGGCCAGGGGGCAATCACGCAACTAATGAAAAACTGTTTTTT. Protein: CASSGRPGGNHATNEKLFF.

The V and J genes are TRBV30 and TRBJ1-2; D possibly corresponds to TRBD1 (6 bases). The V end was cut by 0 bases, the J end by 6 bases, with 11 bases between. CDR1 and CDR2 (germline): GTSNPN, SVGIG (reference sequence). This CDR3 spans 13 amino acids. In nucleotides, the CDR3 is TGTGCCTGGAGTGTACAGGGTGGAAATGGCTACACCTTC. It is translated as CAWSVQGGNGYTF.

The rearrangement links TRBV19 to TRBJ2-7, with TRBD1 as a possible D gene (5 bases). The V gene's germline CDR1 is LNHDA and CDR2 SQIVND (reference sequence). The CDR3 has 15 residues. Deletions cut 6 bases from V and 5 bases from J, with 20 bases between. For the CDR3, the DNA is TGTGCCAGTAGGAGCTCTTACCAGGGCACCCACGAGCAGTACTTC. Translating gives CASRSSYQGTHEQYF.

The chain uses TRBV28 and TRBJ2-3; 14 nucleotides align to TRBD2. The V gene's germline CDR1 is MDHEN and CDR2 SYDVKM. V was pared by 4 bases and J by 4 bases, with 7 bases of the junction left unmatched. This CDR3 contains 17 residues. This chain's CDR3 is CASSSLGLAGVADTQYF. CDR3 nucleotide sequence: TGTGCCAGCAGTTCCCTGGGACTAGCGGGAGTGGCAGATACGCAGTATTTT.

This rearrangement joins TRBV5-1 to TRBJ2-3; maybe TRBD2 (5 bases). Looked up from germline, CDR1 is SGHRS and CDR2 is YFSETQ. This CDR3 has 16 amino acids. V lost 1 base and J 0 bases, leaving 12 bases between the germline ends. The CDR3 reads CASSLTGMQSTDTQYF. In DNA, the CDR3 is TGCGCCAGCAGCTTGACGGGGATGCAGAGCACAGATACGCAGTATTTT.

J is TRBJ2-7 and V is TRBV5-4; 7 bases agree with TRBD2. The CDR3 consists of 13 residues. CDR1 is SGHNT, CDR2 YYREEE, per germline (reference sequence). The ends lost 4 bases at V and 3 bases at J; junction bases unmatched: 4. The CDR3 sequence is CASSQSSGYEQYF. In DNA form, the CDR3 reads TGTGCCAGCAGCCAATCTAGCGGCTACGAGCAGTACTTC.

The chain links TRBV18 to TRBJ2-3; 11 bases line up with TRBD2. V was pared by 0 bases and J by 1 base, with 6 bases of the junction left unmatched. CDR3 length equals 18 residues. Germline assignment: CDR1 KGHSH and CDR2 LQKENI. The CDR3 reads CASSPPSLAGGGTDTQYF. DNA of the CDR3: TGTGCCAGCTCACCACCCAGTCTAGCGGGAGGAGGCACAGATACGCAGTATTTT.

The chain is built from TRBV18 and TRBJ2-5; D possibly matches TRBD1 or TRBD2 (6 bases each). The CDR3 has 14 amino acids. The germline CDR1 and CDR2 sequences are KGHSH and LQKENI. V dropped 5 bases and J dropped 4 bases, with 14 bases sitting between them. Here the CDR3 DNA reads TGTGCCAGCTCAGCGAAGGGGGGCATAGAGACCCAGTACTTC. Protein product: CASSAKGGIETQYF.

The chain couples TRBV5-5 to TRBJ2-3, with TRBD2 matching over 7 bases. This CDR3 has 16 residues. CDR1 is SGHKS and CDR2 is YYEKEE in the germline V gene (reference sequence). The V and J ends lost 1 base and 0 bases, in that order; junction bases with no gene match: 5. Here the CDR3 DNA reads TGTGCCAGCAGCTTGTTCGCGGGAGACAGCACAGATACGCAGTATTTT. The encoded protein is CASSLFAGDSTDTQYF.

This sequence joins TRBV2 and TRBJ2-1; the match to TRBD2 covers 11 bases. The germline V gene has CDR1 SNHLY and CDR2 FYNNEI. There are 16 residues in the CDR3. The J segment lost 2 bases and the V segment lost 6 bases, leaving 6 bases of the junction unmatched. CDR3 nucleotide sequence: TGTGCCAGCAGCTCCACTAGCGGGAGTACCTACAATGAGCAGTTCTTC. This codes for CASSSTSGSTYNEQFF.

The V gene is TRBV5-1, the J gene TRBJ2-7, with 7 positions matching TRBD1. This CDR3 has 12 amino acids. CDR1 is SGHRS, CDR2 YFSETQ, per germline. After removal of 7 bases from V and 3 bases from J, the junction contained 4 bases not matched to a gene. Here the CDR3 DNA reads TGCGCCAGCGGGGACAGAGACTACGAGCAGTACTTC. This encodes CASGDRDYEQYF.

V gene TRBV28 combines with J gene TRBJ1-5; D is possibly TRBD1 (6 bases). Trimming pared 2 bases from V and 0 bases from J, leaving 14 bases between. Germline CDR1 is MDHEN and CDR2 is SYDVKM. The CDR3 runs 17 residues. The CDR3 here is CASSLVDSTYSNQPQHF. The CDR3, as DNA: TGTGCCAGCAGTTTAGTGGACAGTACTTATAGCAATCAGCCCCAGCATTTT.

The genes are TRBV7-9 and TRBJ2-1; D is unresolved. The CDR3 totals 12 residues. Trimming stripped 1 base from V and 9 bases from J, with 7 bases between. Germline-derived CDR1 and CDR2 are SEHNR and FQNEAQ (reference sequence). The CDR3 reads CASSLESVEQFF. The CDR3 nucleotides are TGTGCCAGCAGCTTAGAGTCGGTTGAGCAGTTCTTC.